These T cell receptor beta chains were read from a single sample in a study of shared clonotypes between healthy human individuals. Only in-frame clones appear in the TCRdb table, and some are missing; sequencing was by immunoSEQ multiplex PCR. Of about half a million clones in the sample, 65% to 85% are singletons; the top ten hold about an eighth. Sequencing input: PBMCs. The receptor source for this set is a woman in her 40s in good health. Some clones in this sample may be carry-over from other donors' samples. Each CDR3 is given with its conserved first and last residue.

v_gene	j_gene	CDR3aa
TRBV19	TRBJ1-1	CASRYPGEAFF
TRBV2	TRBJ1-3	CASWGGPGSGNTIYF
TRBV19	TRBJ1-3	CASNIARGSGNTIYF
TRBV18	TRBJ2-1	CASSSAQAGGLDEQFF
TRBV11-2	TRBJ2-5	CASSLDFKDRGSWETQYF
TRBV5-1	TRBJ2-5	CASSLDRGGETQYF
TRBV4-1	TRBJ2-7	CASSQLAGGTYEQYF
TRBV7-7	TRBJ2-1	CASSLDRNNEQFF
TRBV9	TRBJ1-1	CASSETPGRQAFF
TRBV10-3	TRBJ2-7	CAISSGGDEQYF
TRBV7-9	TRBJ2-5	CASSVQGAPLQETQYF
TRBV18	TRBJ1-2	CASSASGQGIGYTF
TRBV2	TRBJ2-3	CASSEGGGTDTQYF
TRBV9	TRBJ2-5	CASSPRSPPLGKRETQYF
TRBV10-1	TRBJ1-2	CASSDNSDYGYTF
TRBV10-3	TRBJ2-1	CAISAVQGYEQFF
TRBV7-6	TRBJ2-7	CASSLRTPGQGSYEQYF
TRBV6-1	TRBJ2-1	CASTLTWGEQFF
TRBV7-9	TRBJ2-7	CASSPRGSVGDEQYF
TRBV10-3	TRBJ1-2	CAIRKTGQVEGGYTF
TRBV9	TRBJ2-7	CASSGDGYEQYF
TRBV4-1	TRBJ2-5	CASSQVGLVGQETQYF
TRBV7-6	TRBJ2-3	CASSLSPAGGTDTQYF
TRBV28	TRBJ2-7	CASSSAAGTGGNEQYF
TRBV18	TRBJ2-7	CASSPGLLTYEQYF
TRBV5-1	TRBJ2-2	CASSLVTVLNTGELFF
TRBV28	TRBJ1-5	CASSSLRKGNNQPQHF
TRBV4-1	TRBJ2-5	CASSRLAAFQETQYF
TRBV28	TRBJ2-7	CASSLRQVQYF
TRBV20-1	TRBJ2-3	CSARRGDTQYF
TRBV12-5	TRBJ2-1	CASGSGGGINEQFF
TRBV6-4	TRBJ2-2	CASSDSVGTNTGELFF